What follows are 10 T cell receptor beta chains derived from one specimen sequenced in a study of identical twins. MiXCR was run by TCRdb on the 5' RACE reads, yielding one entry per CDR3 protein. The top ten hold less than 0.35% of the sample, which has roughly 1.6 million distinct CDR3 sequences, less than 40% seen once. Sequencing was performed on cord blood. These receptor sequences come from a newborn girl in good health.

To note about this clonotype: A read error may be the cause here, since a much bigger clone is one base away. The V and J genes are TRBV6-6 and TRBJ2-5, with D possibly being TRBD2 (6 bases). This CDR3 is built from 15 residues. CDR1 MNHNY and CDR2 SVGAGI come from the germline V gene (reference sequence). The ends were cut back, 0 bases at V and 11 bases at J, with 19 bases in the middle. The CDR3 coding sequence is TGTGCCAGCAGTTACTCGATCGCGGGGCTCGAGGTGCAGTACTTC. Amino acids: CASSYSIAGLEVQYF.

This clonotype was seen repeatedly, ten times or more. The rearrangement links TRBV5-1 to TRBJ2-3; the match to TRBD2 covers 12 bases. Trimming cost V 4 bases and J 4 bases; bases outside gene matches: 4. The CDR3 loop spans 15 amino acids. Germline CDR1 SGHRS, CDR2 YFSETQ. CDR3 nucleotides: TGCGCCAGCAGCCCACTAGCGGGAGGTGCAGATACGCAGTATTTT. Its translation: CASSPLAGGADTQYF.

This clonotype was recorded a few times. The chain is built from TRBV20-1 and TRBJ1-2; D is possibly TRBD1 (6 bases). From germline, CDR1 is DFQATT and CDR2 SNEGSKA (reference sequence). V was clipped by 2 bases and J by 4 bases, with 11 bases between them. CDR3 size: 13 residues. CDR3: CSARNQGGYGYTF. The CDR3, as DNA: TGCAGTGCTAGAAATCAAGGGGGCTATGGCTACACCTTC.

This CDR3 is CSARGTSPGELFF. CDR3 DNA: TGCAGTGCTAGGGGGACTAGCCCGGGGGAGCTGTTTTTT. J is TRBJ2-2 and V is TRBV20-1, with 9 positions matching TRBD2. Germline-derived CDR1 and CDR2 are DFQATT and SNEGSKA (reference sequence). Unmatched junction bases numbered 4, after V lost 3 bases and J lost 8 bases. The CDR3 covers 13 residues.

The J gene is TRBJ2-4, the V gene TRBV7-9, with D hard to call. Germline CDR1 reads SEHNR; CDR2 reads FQNEAQ (reference sequence). This CDR3 is 17 amino acids long. V was shortened by 1 base and J by 1 base, with 14 bases between the two germline ends. CDR3 sequence reads: CASSLGLVGRAKNIQYF. The CDR3 DNA follows: TGTGCCAGCAGCTTAGGGCTCGTAGGCAGGGCCAAAAACATTCAGTACTTC.

This CDR3 reads CASSVLTGGYEQYF. In DNA, the CDR3 is TGTGCCAGCAGCGTTTTGACAGGGGGTTACGAGCAGTACTTC. V usage is TRBV5-5 and J usage is TRBJ2-7, with 9 bases fitting TRBD1. V was clipped by 4 bases and J by 4 bases; unmatched bases: 6. From germline, CDR1 is SGHKS and CDR2 YYEKEE (reference sequence). This CDR3 has 14 residues.

The chain links TRBV11-1 to TRBJ2-3; maybe TRBD2 (6 bases). The CDR3 sequence is 17 residues long. The germline V gene has CDR1 SGHAT and CDR2 FQDESV (reference sequence). V was pared by 0 bases and J by 1 base, with 14 bases between. CDR3 protein: CASSLARTDYGTDTQYF. The CDR3 nucleotides read TGTGCCAGCAGCTTAGCGCGAACGGACTACGGCACAGATACGCAGTATTTT. Drawing the rest from reference TRBV11-1 and TRBJ2-3, the complete variable domain is EAEVAQSPRYKITEKSQAVAFWCDPISGHATLYWYRQILGQGPELLVQFQDESVVDDSQLPKDRFSAERLKGVDSTLKIQPAELGDSAMYLCASSLARTDYGTDTQYFGPGTRLTVL.

A note on this clonotype: A clone one base away is much larger, so this may be a read error. This chain links TRBV29-1 with TRBJ2-7; possibly TRBD1 for D (6 bases). CDR1 and CDR2 (germline): SQVTM, ANQGSEA. V was cut by 7 bases and J by 5 bases, with 18 bases left in between. The CDR3 sequence is 13 residues long. For the CDR3, the DNA is TGCAGCGCCCTCCTCGGACAGTCCCACGAGCAGTACTTC. Encoded protein: CSALLGQSHEQYF.

This clonotype was counted at least ten times. The rearrangement joins TRBV5-5 to TRBJ2-5, with D maybe TRBD1 (5 bases). Germline V CDR1 and CDR2: SGHKS, YYEKEE (reference sequence). The length of the CDR3 is 13 residues. V was clipped by 6 bases and J by 5 bases, with 14 bases between them. Here the CDR3 reads CASIPGQRETQYF. DNA of the CDR3: TGTGCCAGCATCCCCGGACAAAGGGAGACCCAGTACTTC. Variable domain in full (rest from reference TRBV5-5 and TRBJ2-5): DAGVTQSPTHLIKTRGQQVTLRCSPISGHKSVSWYQQVLGQGPQFIFQYYEKEERGRGNFPDRFSARQFPNYSSELNVNALLLGDSALYLCASIPGQRETQYFGPGTRLLVL.

The chain uses TRBV27 and TRBJ2-7; TRBD2 matches 7 bases. CDR3 length equals 14 residues. The trim removed 6 bases at V and 0 bases at J, leaving 5 bases unmatched. Germline V gene lookup returns CDR1 MNHEY and CDR2 SMNVEV (reference sequence). The CDR3 DNA reads as TGTGCCAGCAGAGGGACTATACACTCCTACGAGCAGTACTTC. This codes for CASRGTIHSYEQYF.